The 6 T cell receptor beta chains below all came from one sample that was sequenced in a study of shared clonotypes between healthy human individuals. The table came from immunoSEQ multiplex PCR; TCRdb's copy has only in-frame clones and leaves some out. The sample has approximately 350,000 clones, roughly 70% seen once. Sequencing was done on a sample of memory CD4+ T cells sorted from blood. Subset meaning: CD45RA-negative fraction. Every receptor here comes from a man aged 25 to 45 in good health.

This chain links TRBV13 with TRBJ2-1, with TRBD2 matching over 10 bases. This CDR3 comprises 15 residues. CDR1 and CDR2 from the germline V gene are PRHDT and FYEKMQ (reference sequence). With V trimmed by 3 bases and J by 6 bases, 5 bases remained unmatched. DNA for the CDR3: TGTGCCAGCAGCTTTCGTTCTAGCGGGAGCAATGAGCAGTTCTTC. Its protein is CASSFRSSGSNEQFF.

The chain is built from TRBV2 and TRBJ2-3, with 7 bases fitting TRBD2. The germline V gene has CDR1 SNHLY and CDR2 FYNNEI. The length of the CDR3 is 15 residues. The junction had 7 bases not matched to a gene; V was cut back by 5 bases and J by 2 bases. CDR3 nucleotides: TGTGCCAGCAGTCGGGGGAGGGCCTTCACAGATACGCAGTATTTT. This translates into CASSRGRAFTDTQYF.

This clone was recorded a few times. The chain has TRBV6-1 and TRBJ2-5; possible D gene TRBD2, 5 bases. Germline CDR1 reads MNHNS; CDR2 reads SASEGT. The CDR3 is 16 amino acids. Trimming took off 6 bases at V and 5 bases at J, with 22 bases between the two ends. CDR3 in amino acids: CASSELVRTYWETQYF. The CDR3 bases are TGTGCCAGCAGCGAACTAGTTCGGACGTATTGGGAGACCCAGTACTTC.

The gene calls are TRBV5-4 and TRBJ1-2; maybe TRBD1 (5 bases). The CDR3 spans 13 residues. Germline V gene sequence: CDR1 SGHNT, CDR2 YYREEE (reference sequence). The ends were cut back, 1 base at V and 9 bases at J, with 13 bases in the middle. CDR3 loop: CASSLQGGVSYTF. The DNA of the CDR3 is TGTGCCAGCAGCTTGCAGGGAGGTGTGAGCTACACCTTC.

The chain recombines TRBV18 with TRBJ1-1, with a weak D call TRBD1 (6 bases). The CDR3 runs 15 residues. Germline CDR1 is KGHSH and CDR2 is LQKENI. V was cut by 3 bases and J by 0 bases, with 11 bases left in between. This CDR3 reads CASSPWGALNTEAFF. The CDR3 DNA reads as TGTGCCAGCTCACCGTGGGGGGCTCTGAACACTGAAGCTTTCTTT.

This clone was recorded once. V and J are TRBV5-1 and TRBJ2-3; 7 nucleotides line up with TRBD1. CDR1 SGHRS and CDR2 YFSETQ come from the germline V gene. The CDR3 extends over 15 amino acids. Germline trimming cut 3 bases from V and 0 bases from J; bases unmatched to any gene: 4. The CDR3 DNA is TGCGCCAGCAGCTATTGGACAGGAAGCACAGATACGCAGTATTTT. This encodes CASSYWTGSTDTQYF.